Below, 32 T cell receptor beta chains from the same sample are listed, as sequenced in a study of T-cell memory formation after mild COVID-19. TCRdb ran MiXCR on the 5' RACE reads and lists one entry per CDR3 protein. The sample lists about half a million distinct CDR3 sequences, 18% seen once, with approximately 13% in the top ten. The sequenced sample consisted of PBMCs or a T cell subset sorted from them (not recorded which). Every receptor here comes from an adult woman who had mild COVID-19 (a few samples of this study predate the infection). Cell type and time point are not known.

This clonotype appeared a few times. The rearrangement uses TRBV4-2 and TRBJ2-4; 9 nucleotides line up with TRBD2. Germline V gene sequence: CDR1 LGHNA, CDR2 YNFKEQ. V lost 4 bases and J lost 8; bases outside the gene matches: 12. CDR3 length: 16 amino acids. Here the CDR3 DNA reads TGTGCCAGCAGCCCATCCTATAGCGGGAGTACGGACATTCAGTACTTC. This gives the protein CASSPSYSGSTDIQYF.

The chain uses TRBV6-2 or TRBV6-3 and TRBJ2-7; possibly TRBD2 for D (5 bases). The ends were cut back, 5 bases at V and 3 bases at J, with 26 bases in the middle. This CDR3 has 18 residues. The germline V gene encodes CDR1 MNHEY and CDR2 SVGEGT. In DNA form, the CDR3 reads TGTGCCAGCAGTCCCCCGGGATTGGCCATAGAGTGGAACTACGAGCAGTACTTC. Its translation is CASSPPGLAIEWNYEQYF.

This clonotype showed up just a few times. The V and J genes are TRBV7-9 and TRBJ2-1; 7 nucleotides align to TRBD1. The V and J ends lost 5 bases and 1 base, in that order; junction bases with no gene match: 5. The CDR3 has 15 amino acids. Per the germline V gene, CDR1 is SEHNR and CDR2 is FQNEAQ (reference sequence). The CDR3 protein is CASSPGQFSYNEQFF. In nucleotides, the CDR3 is TGTGCCAGCAGCCCGGGACAGTTTTCCTACAATGAGCAGTTCTTC.

This clonotype was picked up a small number of times. This chain joins TRBV7-9 and TRBJ2-3, with 8 bases lining up with TRBD1. V gave up 4 bases and J gave up 5 bases; unmatched junction bases: 17. The CDR3 has 18 amino acids. Germline CDR1 reads SEHNR; CDR2 reads FQNEAQ (reference sequence). In DNA form, the CDR3 reads TGTGCCAGCAGCTCATCGGCCGCAGGGGGCTGGCTAAGAGATACGCAGTATTTT. The encoded protein is CASSSSAAGGWLRDTQYF.

The chain has TRBV7-9 and TRBJ2-7; 7 bases agree with TRBD1. Germline V CDR1 and CDR2: SEHNR, FQNEAQ (reference sequence). The ends lost 1 base at V and 5 bases at J; junction bases unmatched: 8. The CDR3 spans 15 residues. The CDR3 sequence: CASSLDGTVHHEQYF. CDR3 coding DNA: TGTGCCAGCAGCTTAGACGGGACAGTACATCACGAGCAGTACTTC.

The chain is built from TRBV3-1 and TRBJ1-1; TRBD1 might be the D (5 bases). CDR1 is LGHDT, CDR2 YNNKEL, per germline (reference sequence). This CDR3 contains 20 residues. V dropped 0 bases and J dropped 0 bases, with 23 bases sitting between them. The chain's CDR3 is CASSQEHVLAGPLMNTEAFF. CDR3 sequence (DNA): TGTGCCAGCAGCCAAGAACACGTCTTGGCAGGGCCACTAATGAACACTGAAGCTTTCTTT.

The CDR3 DNA sequence: TGTGCCAGCAGCTTATCAATTACCGGGGAGCTGTTTTTT. Translation gives CASSLSITGELFF. The V gene is TRBV11-2, the J gene TRBJ2-2; D unresolved. CDR3 length: 13 amino acids. V was shortened by 2 bases and J by 5 bases, with 6 bases between the two germline ends. Looked up from germline, CDR1 is SGHAT and CDR2 is FQNNGV.

This clonotype was seen more than once but under ten times. This CDR3 is missing its conserved last phenylalanine or tryptophan, likely due to a read error. Because the CDR3's place on the DNA is in doubt, the DNA is left out and the CDR3 is given as listed by TCRdb. The V gene is TRBV25-1, the J gene TRBJ2-7. The germline gives CDR1 MGHDK, CDR2 SYGVNS. The CDR3 region is 8 residues in length, termini included. The CDR3 sequence is CASSEALY.

In this sample, this clonotype turned up a few times. The rearrangement joins TRBV7-2 to TRBJ2-2, with D possibly being TRBD1 (5 bases). This CDR3 spans 15 amino acids. Germline CDR1 is SGHTA and CDR2 is FQGNSA. V was clipped by 3 bases and J by 0 bases, with 8 bases between them. The CDR3: CASSFRQSNTGELFF. The CDR3, as DNA: TGTGCCAGCAGCTTTCGACAGTCGAACACCGGGGAGCTGTTTTTT.

This clonotype was seen more than once but under ten times. The J gene is TRBJ2-6, the V gene TRBV6-5, with TRBD2 as a possible D gene (5 bases). V dropped 6 bases and J dropped 0 bases, with 6 bases sitting between them. CDR1 and CDR2 (germline): MNHEY, SVGAGI. This CDR3 is 14 amino acids long. The CDR3 loop is CASSGISGANVLTF. The DNA of the CDR3 is TGTGCCAGCAGCGGGATCTCTGGGGCCAACGTCCTGACTTTC.

This clonotype was detected ten times or more. The chain carries TRBV5-1 and TRBJ2-7; D gene unclear. Germline-derived CDR1 and CDR2 are SGHRS and YFSETQ. The CDR3 has 14 residues. V dropped 0 bases and J dropped 4 bases, with 11 bases sitting between them. CDR3 region: CASSLGEDGYEQYF. Here the CDR3 DNA reads TGCGCCAGCAGCTTGGGTGAAGACGGATACGAGCAGTACTTC.

The rearrangement uses TRBV6-6 and TRBJ1-2; D is unresolved. This CDR3 is 14 amino acids long. Trimming stripped 6 bases from V and 2 bases from J, with 13 bases between. Germline-derived CDR1 and CDR2 are MNHNY and SVGAGI (reference sequence). CDR3 coding DNA: TGTGCCAGCAGACCCGCCAGGACGAACTATGGCTACACCTTC. Residues: CASRPARTNYGYTF.

This chain links TRBV6-1 with TRBJ1-5; perhaps TRBD1 as D (5 bases). This CDR3 region has 14 residues. Germline assignment: CDR1 MNHNS and CDR2 SASEGT. Trimming left V 3 bases short and J 7 bases short, with 13 bases between. CDR3 coding DNA: TGTGCCAGCAGTGATGGGGGTTTAGACCAGCCCCAGCATTTT. Translating it yields CASSDGGLDQPQHF.

This clonotype has more than one count but fewer than ten. CDR3 sequence (DNA): TGCAGCGTCATTGACGTTGAGGCTGACCGATCCCCCACCATATATTTT. This gives the protein CSVIDVEADRSPTIYF. The chain combines TRBV29-1 with TRBJ1-3; D gene uncertain. The CDR3 is 16 residues long. In germline, CDR1 is SQVTM, CDR2 ANQGSEA. V shed 6 bases and J shed 9 bases, with 27 bases lying between them.

The J gene is TRBJ1-2, the V gene TRBV6-2 or TRBV6-3; D gene unclear. CDR3 length: 14 residues. Trimming took off 2 bases at V and 0 bases at J, with 7 bases between the two ends. The V gene's germline CDR1 is MNHEY and CDR2 SVGEGT. Written as DNA, the CDR3 is TGTGCCAGCAGTTACGCCCAGGCTAACTATGGCTACACCTTC. It codes for CASSYAQANYGYTF.

The chain carries TRBV7-2 and TRBJ1-5; no firm D call. The V gene's germline CDR1 is SGHTA and CDR2 FQGNSA. V lost 4 bases to trimming and J lost 0 bases, with 16 bases between them. The CDR3 spans 17 residues. CDR3 sequence reads: CASSSQGPGYSNQPQHF. CDR3 sequence (DNA): TGTGCCAGCAGCTCTCAAGGACCGGGTTATAGCAATCAGCCCCAGCATTTT.

The chain recombines TRBV7-3 with TRBJ2-3, with TRBD1 as a possible D gene (5 bases). Germline CDR1 and CDR2: SGHTA and FQGTGA. The CDR3 contains 14 residues. V was shortened by 0 bases and J by 4 bases, with 8 bases between the two germline ends. The CDR3 region is CASSLTPGPDTQYF. The CDR3 coding sequence is TGTGCCAGCAGCTTAACTCCAGGGCCAGATACGCAGTATTTT. Using reference TRBV7-3 and TRBJ2-3 for the parts outside the CDR3, the full variable domain is GAGVSQTPSNKVTEKGKYVELRCDPISGHTALYWYRQSLGQGPEFLIYFQGTGAADDSGLPNDRFFAVRPEGSVSTLKIQRTERGDSAVYLCASSLTPGPDTQYFGPGTRLTVL.

This chain uses TRBV6-1 with TRBJ1-2; 9 bases map to TRBD1. Germline V lookup: CDR1 MNHNS, CDR2 SASEGT. With 3 bases clipped from V and 6 bases from J, the junction kept 2 bases outside the gene matches. CDR3 size: 13 residues. Here the CDR3 reads CASSERQGDGYTF. CDR3 in DNA: TGTGCCAGCAGTGAGAGACAGGGGGATGGCTACACCTTC.

This clonotype has only a few counts. The chain couples TRBV6-5 to TRBJ1-3; possible D gene TRBD1, 5 bases. The CDR3 is 13 amino acids. Trimming left V 8 bases short and J 1 base short, with 9 bases between. Per germline, CDR1 MNHEY and CDR2 SVGAGI. The DNA for the CDR3 is TGTGCCAGCGGGGGTCCTTCTGGAAACACCATATATTTT. It specifies CASGGPSGNTIYF.

This clonotype came up many times. The J gene is TRBJ2-1, the V gene TRBV7-9, with D unclear. Deletions cut 6 bases from V and 0 bases from J, with 21 bases between. There are 18 residues in the CDR3. CDR1 and CDR2 from the germline V gene are SEHNR and FQNEAQ (reference sequence). This chain's CDR3 is CASSTPRTPTNSYNEQFF. The CDR3 DNA follows: TGTGCCAGCAGTACTCCGAGGACGCCCACTAACTCCTACAATGAGCAGTTCTTC.

This chain joins TRBV24-1 and TRBJ1-1; 9 positions agree with TRBD1. This CDR3 has 13 residues. V lost 9 bases and J lost 4; bases outside the gene matches: 5. Germline loops: CDR1 KGHDR, CDR2 SFDVKD. Here the CDR3 DNA reads TGTGCCACCCGGACAGGGGAGGGCACTGAAGCTTTCTTT. It specifies CATRTGEGTEAFF.

In nucleotides, the CDR3 is TGCAGTGCTAGGGGATTAGGGCTAAGCACCGGGGAGCTGTTTTTT. Its translation: CSARGLGLSTGELFF. This chain uses TRBV20-1 with TRBJ2-2; D remains unclear. Trimming cost V 3 bases and J 4 bases, with 15 bases left between them. Germline assignment: CDR1 DFQATT and CDR2 SNEGSKA (reference sequence). The CDR3 runs 15 residues.

The J gene is TRBJ2-7, the V gene TRBV12-3 or TRBV12-4; maybe TRBD2 (5 bases). The V end was cut by 6 bases, the J end by 2 bases, with 20 bases between. CDR3 length equals 16 residues. The CDR3 is CASSPQRAERAYEQYF. DNA for the CDR3: TGTGCCAGCAGCCCTCAAAGGGCCGAGAGGGCCTACGAGCAGTACTTC.

CDR3 coding DNA: TGCAGCGTTGATTCGCTCTGGGGGGAGAACACTGAAGCTTTCTTT. Amino acids: CSVDSLWGENTEAFF. This rearrangement joins TRBV29-1 to TRBJ1-1, with D perhaps TRBD1 (5 bases). CDR3 length equals 15 residues. V lost 3 bases and J 1 base, leaving 15 bases between the germline ends. The V gene's germline CDR1 is SQVTM and CDR2 ANQGSEA. Complete variable domain (other parts from reference TRBV29-1 and TRBJ1-1): SAVISQKPSRDICQRGTSLTIQCQVDSQVTMMFWYRQQPGQSLTLIATANQGSEATYESGFVIDKFPISRPNLTFSTLTVSNMSPEDSSIYLCSVDSLWGENTEAFFGQGTRLTVV.

This clonotype was seen ten or more times. V usage is TRBV27 and J usage is TRBJ2-1, with 11 bases lining up with TRBD1. The CDR3 consists of 16 residues. Unmatched junction bases numbered 10, after V lost 6 bases and J lost 6 bases. Germline CDR1 MNHEY, CDR2 SMNVEV (reference sequence). The CDR3 DNA follows: TGTGCCAGCAGCCGAGCCCGGACAGGGGGCATCAATGAGCAGTTCTTC. Translation: CASSRARTGGINEQFF.

CDR3 bases: TGTGCCAGCAGTTTCCTTCTCTACAGGGGGAAGAACTATGGCTACACCTTC. Residues: CASSFLLYRGKNYGYTF. The V and J genes are TRBV12-3 or TRBV12-4 and TRBJ1-2; 8 nucleotides align to TRBD1. CDR3 length: 17 amino acids. J gave up 2 bases and V 3 bases, and 11 bases lay outside the gene matches.

The chain is built from TRBV7-2 and TRBJ2-1; no reliable D call. This CDR3 spans 13 amino acids. Germline lookup yields CDR1 SGHTA and CDR2 FQGNSA. Trimming removed 4 bases from V and 8 bases from J, with 12 bases in between. CDR3 in DNA: TGTGCCAGCAGCTCGCTCCGAAGAGATGAGCAGTTCTTC. Amino acid sequence: CASSSLRRDEQFF.

This clonotype was observed a handful of times. The V gene is TRBV14, the J gene TRBJ1-2; D is ambiguous. CDR1 is SGHDN, CDR2 FVKESK, per germline. The CDR3 runs 16 residues. The germline V and J ends were trimmed by 1 base and 4 bases, with 16 bases remaining between them. The CDR3 reads CASSQGQGPTTYGYTF. The DNA for the CDR3 is TGTGCCAGCAGCCAAGGACAAGGGCCTACCACCTATGGCTACACCTTC.

This clonotype was observed many times. This chain links TRBV7-8 with TRBJ2-1; D gene uncertain. Trimming took off 5 bases at V and 6 bases at J, with 8 bases between the two ends. Per germline, CDR1 SGHVS and CDR2 FQNEAQ. This CDR3 region has 12 residues. CDR3 nucleotides: TGTGCCAGCAGCGCAGCAGTCAATGAGCAGTTCTTC. Amino acid sequence: CASSAAVNEQFF.

This clonotype has more than one count but fewer than ten. The CDR3 DNA reads TGTGCCAGCTCACCAATCCGGGACAACTTGAACACCGGGGAGCTGTTTTTT. Translated, it gives CASSPIRDNLNTGELFF. V gene TRBV18 combines with J gene TRBJ2-2, with D perhaps matching TRBD1 (6 bases). V was cut by 2 bases and J by 1 base, with 14 bases left in between. CDR1 and CDR2 from the germline V gene are KGHSH and LQKENI. This CDR3 contains 17 residues.

The chain has TRBV29-1 and TRBJ1-1; 8 bases fit TRBD1. The germline V gene encodes CDR1 SQVTM and CDR2 ANQGSEA. The CDR3 totals 14 residues. J was trimmed by 4 bases and V by 8 bases; bases with no gene match: 12. CDR3: CSTTGGPLSTEAFF. The CDR3 DNA follows: TGCAGCACTACAGGGGGTCCTTTGAGCACTGAAGCTTTCTTT.

This clonotype was detected once. The rearrangement joins TRBV6-5 to TRBJ2-1; TRBD2 might be the D (6 bases). The CDR3 totals 15 residues. Germline V gene lookup returns CDR1 MNHEY and CDR2 SVGAGI. Trimming stripped 0 bases from V and 9 bases from J, with 15 bases between. CDR3 in DNA: TGTGCCAGCAGTTACTCGATGGGGGGAGTGGCTGAGCAGTTCTTC. Translating gives CASSYSMGGVAEQFF.